This T cell receptor beta chain appears in the sequencing data of a study of T cells after somatic rescue of genetic block. Clones were read by immunoSEQ multiplex PCR, and TCRdb kept only the in-frame ones, dropping some. The sample has roughly 55,000 clones, around 96% seen once. V lost 0 bases to trimming and J lost 8 bases, with 7 bases between them. This CDR3 contains 13 residues. CDR1 is WNHNN and CDR2 is SYGVQD in the germline V gene (reference sequence). Sequencing was performed on peripheral blood mononuclear cells (PBMCs). This TCR was recovered from a child in the first two years of life. The chain links TRBV10-1 to TRBJ2-2; D perhaps matches TRBD2 (5 bases). The CDR3 sequence is CASSESEVGELFF. For the CDR3, the DNA is TGCGCCAGCAGTGAGTCGGAGGTTGGGGAGCTGTTTTTT.